This TCR beta chain emerged from a study of beta chain features in type 1 diabetes. Isolation of CD4+ naive, central memory, regulatory and stem cell-like memory cells was achieved by sorting via CD45RO/CCR7/CD25/CD127/CD95/CD27. All of the isolated RNA was reverse transcribed, so expressed TCRB transcripts were sequenced. Produced via immunoSEQ multiplex PCR; TCRdb's table is partial and in-frame only. Among approximately 160,000 clones listed, approximately 8.1% were seen once. Deletions cut 5 bases from V and 0 bases from J, with 15 bases between. In germline, CDR1 is SGHVS, CDR2 FNYEAQ. CDR3 length: 16 amino acids.

The specimen sequenced was central memory CD4+ T cells from blood. This chain joins TRBV7-6 and TRBJ2-3; D may be TRBD1 (5 bases). The TCR originated in a young man in good health. Here the CDR3 reads CASSPRPGQSTDTQYF. As DNA, the CDR3 is TGTGCCAGCAGCCCGCGGCCCGGACAAAGCACAGATACGCAGTATTTT.